This entry lists 16 T cell receptor beta chains sequenced from one sample in a study of T cell responses to AZD1222 COVID-19 vaccine. Data came from immunoSEQ multiplex PCR; TCRdb stores just in-frame clones and leaves some out. The sample lists roughly 100,000 clones, around 94% seen once, with 2.2% in the top ten. This specimen consisted of peripheral blood, obtained on day 0 of AZD1222 vaccination. These receptors all stem from an adult in good health.

This clone was counted once. The rearrangement links TRBV21-1 to TRBJ2-6; the table gives TRBD1 as D, unverified against the DNA. TRBV21-1 is tagged as a pseudogene. The length of the CDR3 is 20 residues. The CDR3 DNA reads as TGTGCCAGCAGCAAATGCCCCCGGGACAGCCTCTCCTCTGGGGCCAACGTCCTGACTTTC. It codes for CASSKCPRDSLSSGANVLTF.

This chain connects TRBV20-1 to TRBJ2-4; D may be TRBD1 or TRBD2 (5 bases each). This CDR3 has 10 amino acids. Trimming removed 7 bases at V and 6 bases at J, with 7 bases between. The germline V gene has CDR1 DFQATT and CDR2 SNEGSKA (reference sequence). Here the CDR3 DNA reads TGCAGTGGTGGGGGAAACATTCAGTACTTC. Amino acids: CSGGGNIQYF.

The chain employs TRBV9 and TRBJ1-5; D call uncertain. This CDR3 is 14 amino acids long. In germline, CDR1 is SGDLS, CDR2 YYNGEE. The ends were cut back, 4 bases at V and 0 bases at J, with 8 bases in the middle. The CDR3 loop reads CASSLEDSNQPQHF. As DNA, the CDR3 is TGTGCCAGCAGCTTAGAGGATAGCAATCAGCCCCAGCATTTT.

This clone was found once. The rearrangement uses TRBV2 and TRBJ2-2; D is uncertain. The V and J ends lost 6 bases and 6 bases respectively, with 11 bases between them. The germline V gene has CDR1 SNHLY and CDR2 FYNNEI. The CDR3 length is 13 residues. The CDR3 DNA reads TGTGCCAGCAGCCAATCTTGGTCCGGGGAGCTGTTTTTT. This sequence encodes CASSQSWSGELFF.

The V gene is TRBV19, the J gene TRBJ1-3; 9 positions match TRBD1. Germline-derived CDR1 and CDR2 are LNHDA and SQIVND (reference sequence). The CDR3 loop spans 15 amino acids. The V gene end was trimmed by 6 bases and the J gene end by 2 bases; junction bases not matched to a gene: 5. CDR3: CASRDRGTTGNTIYF. The CDR3 DNA reads as TGTGCCAGTAGGGACAGGGGCACGACTGGAAACACCATATATTTT.

This sequence joins TRBV5-1 and TRBJ1-1; TRBD1 matches 7 bases. V gave up 0 bases and J gave up 5 bases; unmatched junction bases: 4. CDR1 SGHRS and CDR2 YFSETQ come from the germline V gene. The CDR3 sequence is 14 residues long. The CDR3 DNA follows: TGCGCCAGCAGCTTGGAGGGGGCTCGGACTGAAGCTTTCTTT. Translated, it gives CASSLEGARTEAFF.

The rearrangement uses TRBV9 and TRBJ1-1, with D maybe TRBD1 (5 bases). Germline CDR1 and CDR2: SGDLS and YYNGEE. Trimming removed 0 bases at V and 4 bases at J, with 19 bases between. CDR3 length: 17 amino acids. DNA of the CDR3: TGTGCCAGCAGCGTAGGGGGCAACGTGAGGAGTCGCACTGAAGCTTTCTTT. This encodes CASSVGGNVRSRTEAFF.

CDR3 nucleotide sequence: TGTGCCAGCAGCTTTATGAGAAACACTGAAGCTTTCTTT. Translating it yields CASSFMRNTEAFF. The chain is built from TRBV7-3 and TRBJ1-1; no firm D call. This CDR3 spans 13 amino acids. Germline V gives CDR1 SGHTA, CDR2 FQGTGA. Trimming removed 3 bases at V and 2 bases at J, with 7 bases between.

The genes are TRBV10-2 and TRBJ1-2; 7 positions agree with TRBD1. The CDR3 consists of 17 residues. Germline CDR1 WSHSY, CDR2 SAAADI. V gave up 6 bases and J gave up 6 bases; unmatched junction bases: 19. DNA for the CDR3: TGCGCCAGCAGCCCCGCCTCCTCCCGTACAGGGGTCCATGGCTACACCTTC. Protein product: CASSPASSRTGVHGYTF.

The chain carries TRBV25-1 and TRBJ2-2; perhaps TRBD2 as D (6 bases). This CDR3 contains 15 residues. CDR1 MGHDK and CDR2 SYGVNS come from the germline V gene. V was cut by 7 bases and J by 5 bases, with 17 bases left in between. The CDR3 loop reads CASTEASADTGELFF. The CDR3 DNA follows: TGTGCCAGCACCGAAGCTAGCGCAGATACCGGGGAGCTGTTTTTT.

V gene TRBV6-5 combines with J gene TRBJ1-2; TRBD1 matches at 9 bases. J lost 6 bases, V lost 7 bases, and 6 bases had no gene match. The germline V gene has CDR1 MNHEY and CDR2 SVGAGI. The CDR3 length is 13 residues. The CDR3 is CASTRTGGNGYTF. The CDR3 bases are TGTGCCAGCACCAGAACAGGGGGCAATGGCTACACCTTC.

This clone has only one observation. The V call is TRBV2, the J call TRBJ1-4; D is unclear. The germline V gene has CDR1 SNHLY and CDR2 FYNNEI. V was clipped by 6 bases and J by 9 bases, with 20 bases between them. The CDR3 has 15 residues. Written as DNA, the CDR3 is TGTGCCAGCAGAGCGGACCAGACAAGCGCTCAAAAACTGTTTTTT. Translation: CASRADQTSAQKLFF.

The chain couples TRBV6-5 to TRBJ1-1; D uncertain. V lost 0 bases and J 1 base, leaving 6 bases between the germline ends. This CDR3 contains 14 residues. In germline, CDR1 is MNHEY, CDR2 SVGAGI. CDR3 coding DNA: TGTGCCAGCAGTTACTCGATATGGAACACTGAAGCTTTCTTT. Amino acids: CASSYSIWNTEAFF.

The chain uses TRBV6-5 and TRBJ2-3; the D is unclear. The germline gives CDR1 MNHEY, CDR2 SVGAGI. The CDR3 runs 13 residues. The V and J ends lost 7 bases and 9 bases respectively, with 17 bases between them. The CDR3 is CASIQKGTLTQYF. For the CDR3, the DNA is TGTGCCAGCATTCAAAAAGGAACCCTAACGCAGTATTTT.

The genes are TRBV7-2 and TRBJ1-1; D unresolved. Trimming shortened V by 0 bases and J by 0 bases, and 5 bases separated the two germline ends. The CDR3 covers 14 residues. The germline V gene encodes CDR1 SGHTA and CDR2 FQGNSA. CDR3 sequence (DNA): TGTGCCAGCAGCTTAGCCAGATTGAACACTGAAGCTTTCTTT. Translating gives CASSLARLNTEAFF.

This chain joins TRBV5-1 and TRBJ2-3; tentatively, D is TRBD1 (6 bases). There are 17 residues in the CDR3. Germline V gene sequence: CDR1 SGHRS, CDR2 YFSETQ. Trimming took off 1 base at V and 6 bases at J, with 21 bases between the two ends. As DNA, the CDR3 is TGCGCCAGCAGCTTGTTTGGGGCAGGGGCCCGAGGGGATACGCAGTATTTT. Amino acid sequence: CASSLFGAGARGDTQYF.